This TCR beta chain was profiled in a study of CD8+ T cells in alopecia areata. Overall study: A regimen of oral tofacitinib, 5 to 10 mg twice daily, was given to treated patients. Patients took tofacitinib for 6 to 18 months, followed by 6 drug-free months.

As to treatment: oral pan-JAK inhibitor, 5-10 mg twice daily. This CDR3 comprises 16 residues. Deletions cut 5 bases from V and 4 bases from J, with 15 bases between. Germline CDR1 is LNHNV and CDR2 is YYDKDF (reference sequence). General study results and limits: Lesional scalp, notably in alopecia totalis/universalis, had clonality above that of normal scalp. Scalp clonality decreased significantly with tofacitinib, and so did expanded CD8+ clones among the top 100.

Sequencing used cDNA as its template, made by extracting RNA and reverse transcribing it. The assay was immunoSEQ multiplex PCR, and TCRdb's table has in-frame clones only and misses some. The sample shows about 110,000 clones, roughly 84% of them seen only once. About this clone: Its antigen is currently unknown.

The J gene is TRBJ2-6, the V gene TRBV15; TRBD1 might be the D (6 bases). The clonotype originates from a human donor with alopecia areata. This specimen consisted of CD8+ T cells sorted from blood, obtained at week 24, from a patient treated with tofacitinib. As DNA, the CDR3 is TGTGCCACCAGCGAAGCCGCAGGGGAAGGGGCCAACGTCCTGACTTTC. Translated, it gives CATSEAAGEGANVLTF.